This TCR beta chain was captured in a study of beta chain features in type 1 diabetes. Study results and caveats: Within each of all four CD4+ subsets, Type 1 diabetes patients had TCRB CDR3s that were moderately but significantly shorter.

Reverse transcription of all isolated RNA meant that expressed TCRB transcripts were sequenced. Data came from immunoSEQ multiplex PCR; TCRdb stores just in-frame clones and leaves some out. The sample holds around 290,000 clones, about 7.8% seen once. This clone was recorded at least ten times. What it binds is unknown. The CDR3 contains 14 residues. Germline assignment: CDR1 SEHNR and CDR2 FQNEAQ (reference sequence). The material sequenced was central memory CD4+ T cells from blood. The V gene is TRBV7-9, the J gene TRBJ2-1; TRBD1 aligns across 7 bases. The source of this sequence is a woman between 18 and 29 years old in good health. The CDR3 region has the DNA TGTGCTAACACAGGGGCCAGCTCCTACAATGAGCAGTTCTTC. This sequence encodes CANTGASSYNEQFF.